The TCR beta chain described here comes from a study of blood T cell repertoires in COVID-19. On the study more broadly: Both acute and convalescent COVID-19 samples were obtained from the United States, Italy and Spain. From T cells, B-cell-depleted T cells, or PBMCs came the material, which was cDNA or gDNA.

In the source study's methods: By means of reference gene primer amplification, nucleated cell counts were estimated. TCRdb's table, derived via immunoSEQ multiplex PCR, lists solely in-frame clones and lacks some. Clonal size and the V and J genes are those of that table, whereas D and trimming came from the DNA. This sample has nearly 300,000 clones, with less than 85% found just once. This CDR3 has 15 residues. The germline V gene encodes CDR1 LNHDA and CDR2 SQIVND (reference sequence). V shed 6 bases, J shed 6 bases, and the junction held 9 bases outside the gene matches. Seattle's cohort entered during active infection and was followed longitudinally.

The TCR originated in a human donor with COVID-19, enrolled during active disease. The donor label of this sample is uncertain. The sample taken for sequencing was peripheral blood. This chain connects TRBV19 to TRBJ1-4, with TRBD1 identical over 8 bases. CDR3 coding DNA: TGTGCCAGTAGCACCCCGGCGACAGGGGATGAAAAACTGTTTTTT. Protein product: CASSTPATGDEKLFF.